This TCR beta chain was captured by sequencing in a study of low-dose radiotherapy and immunotherapy resistance in tumors. Study summary: Every two weeks patients got nivolumab 240 mg flat dose, plus ipilimumab 1 mg/kg every six weeks, intravenously.

On this clonotype itself: Being one base from a much bigger clone, this may be a read error.

Time point of the sample: after trial treatment. Sample treatment: LDRT plus nivolumab, ipilimumab, low-dose cyclophosphamide and aspirin (RACIN trial). Low-dose radiotherapy and low-dose cyclophosphamide, together with aspirin, ipilimumab and nivolumab, were given to donors. Advanced solid tumors lacking tumor-infiltrating lymphocytes characterized eligible patients. TRAV- and TRBV-specific primers were used for first-strand cDNA, which covered alpha and beta chains. TCRs were amplified for approximately 22 PCR cycles with a constant-region primer and V-primer adapter. From the reads, TCRdb called clonotypes with MiXCR, one entry per CDR3 protein. The sample records tens of thousands of distinct CDR3 sequences, 20% to 25% being singletons. Trimming removed 7 bases from V and 7 bases from J; junction bases left unmatched: 15. The CDR3 has 15 amino acids.

The sequences come from PBMCs, collected after low-dose radiotherapy plus immunotherapy. The sequence came from a female donor with ovarian cancer. This chain links TRBV12-3 or TRBV12-4 with TRBJ2-7; 8 bases fit TRBD2. The CDR3 reads CASNRAGRAVNEQYF. DNA of the CDR3: TGTGCCAGCAATCGTGCCGGGAGGGCTGTCAATGAGCAGTACTTC.